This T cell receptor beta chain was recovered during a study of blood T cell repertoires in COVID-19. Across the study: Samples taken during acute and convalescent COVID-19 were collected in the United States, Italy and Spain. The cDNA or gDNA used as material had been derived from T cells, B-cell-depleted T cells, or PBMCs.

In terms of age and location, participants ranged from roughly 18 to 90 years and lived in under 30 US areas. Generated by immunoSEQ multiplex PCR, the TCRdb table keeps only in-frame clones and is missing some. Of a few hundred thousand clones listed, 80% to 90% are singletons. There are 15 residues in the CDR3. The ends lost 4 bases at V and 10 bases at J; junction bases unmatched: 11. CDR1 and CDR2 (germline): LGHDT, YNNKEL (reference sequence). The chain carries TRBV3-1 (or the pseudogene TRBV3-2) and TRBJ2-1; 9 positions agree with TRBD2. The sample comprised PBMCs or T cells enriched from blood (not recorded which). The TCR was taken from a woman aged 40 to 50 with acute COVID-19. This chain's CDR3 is CASSLPGLAIDEQFF. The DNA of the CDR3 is TGTGCCAGCAGCCTCCCGGGACTAGCAATCGACGAGCAGTTCTTC.